Listed below are T cell receptor beta chains from one sample, sequenced in a study of blood T cell repertoires in COVID-19. Assay: immunoSEQ multiplex PCR; the TCRdb copy retains only in-frame clones and omits some. This sample has about 220,000 clones; roughly 90% occur once, and the top ten carry roughly 2.7%. The material sequenced was PBMCs or T cells enriched from blood (not recorded which). These receptors all stem from a woman in her twenties or thirties who had recovered from COVID-19. Each CDR3 is given with its conserved first and last residue. Fields, in order: V gene, D gene, clone size, CDR3 length, J gene, CDR3 DNA, CDR3 protein. The D gene is left open where the match is weak. Clone size is given for some rows only: seen once, a few or many times, or a class if the clone is expanded.

>TRBV5-6|TRBD1|few|14|TRBJ1-3
TGTGCCAGCAGCCCCCTACAGGGGTTACACACCATATATTTT
CASSPLQGLHTIYF
>TRBV7-2|.|.|15|TRBJ2-2
TGTGCCAGCAACTATTGGGGGCAGAACACCGGGGAGCTGTTTTTT
CASNYWGQNTGELFF
>TRBV12-3/TRBV12-4|.|.|12|TRBJ1-1
TGTGCCAGCAGTTCGACAGGAACTGAAGCTTTCTTT
CASSSTGTEAFF
>TRBV27|TRBD1|once|13|TRBJ1-6
TGTGCCAGCAGTCAGGGGGGTAGTTCACCCCTCCACTTT
CASSQGGSSPLHF
>TRBV6-4|TRBD2|.|16|TRBJ2-2
TGTGCCAGCAGTGTAGCGGGGGGCCTGAACACCGGGGAGCTGTTTTTT
CASSVAGGLNTGELFF
>TRBV3-1/TRBV3-2|TRBD1|.|18|TRBJ2-6
TGTGCCAGCAGCCAAGATCTATTAGGGACAGGGAGGCCCAACGTCCTGACTTTC
CASSQDLLGTGRPNVLTF
>TRBV4-1|.|few|18|TRBJ1-3
TGCGCCAGCAGCCAATCCAAACTGCTTGACAACTCTGGAAACACCATATATTTT
CASSQSKLLDNSGNTIYF
>TRBV7-2|TRBD1|.|14|TRBJ1-5
TGTGCCAGCAGCTCCAGACAGGGGACTCAGCCCCAGCATTTT
CASSSRQGTQPQHF
>TRBV28|TRBD1|.|15|TRBJ1-1
TGTGCCAGCAGAATAGAACAGGGGCGGAACACTGAAGCTTTCTTT
CASRIEQGRNTEAFF
>TRBV5-4|.|.|14|TRBJ1-4
TGTGCCAGCAGAGACAGTGCAACTAATGAAAAACTGTTTTTT
CASRDSATNEKLFF
>TRBV10-3|.|.|16|TRBJ1-4
TGTGCCATCAGTGAAAGCATGGAGACTGGCAACGGAAAACTGTTTTTT
CAISESMETGNGKLFF
>TRBV4-3|.|.|16|TRBJ2-4
TGCGCCAGCAGCCAAGAGGCAGATCTAGCCAAAAACATTCAGTACTTC
CASSQEADLAKNIQYF
>TRBV7-2|TRBD2|.|15|TRBJ2-3
TGTGCCAGCAGCTTAAGCGGGGGCTTGTCGAATACGCAGTATTTT
CASSLSGGLSNTQYF
>TRBV4-3|.|.|15|TRBJ2-3
TGCGCCAGCAGCCAAGAGGGACTCGTCACAGATACGCAGTATTTT
CASSQEGLVTDTQYF
>TRBV11-1|TRBD2|.|16|TRBJ2-7
TGTGCCAGCAGACAAGGGGCCGGGACTAGCTCCTACGAGCAGTACTTC
CASRQGAGTSSYEQYF
>TRBV19|TRBD2|few|14|TRBJ2-1
TGTGCCAGTAGTAGCGGACTAGCGCCAAATGAGCAGTTCTTC
CASSSGLAPNEQFF
>TRBV4-3|.|.|14|TRBJ2-3
TGCGCCAGCAGCCCAGTTTCGGAGCCGGATACGCAGTATTTT
CASSPVSEPDTQYF
>TRBV9|.|.|12|TRBJ2-3
TGTGCCAGCAGCAGTACAGAAGATACGCAGTATTTT
CASSSTEDTQYF
>TRBV6-6|.|.|15|TRBJ2-7
TGTGCCAGCAGTTACTCGAATCAGGAATCCTACGAGCAGTACTTC
CASSYSNQESYEQYF
>TRBV7-3|.|.|15|TRBJ2-1
TGTGCCAGCAGCTCGGATGAGGGGGCCTACAATGAGCAGTTCTTC
CASSSDEGAYNEQFF
>TRBV19|TRBD1|few|15|TRBJ2-7
TGTGCCAGTAGTATAGATTCTGGCAGGGGGCGCGAGCAGTACTTC
CASSIDSGRGREQYF
>TRBV7-8|.|.|16|TRBJ2-1
TGTGCCAGCAGCTTCCAGACCCCGGGGGTACTCAATGAGCAGTTCTTC
CASSFQTPGVLNEQFF
>TRBV7-3|TRBD1|.|17|TRBJ1-1
TGTGCCAGCAGCTTAGAGCCGGGACAGGGGGCGCGCACTGAAGCTTTCTTT
CASSLEPGQGARTEAFF
>TRBV7-3|TRBD1|.|13|TRBJ1-5
TGTGCCAGCAGCTCAGGGGGAGGCCAGCCCCAGCATTTT
CASSSGGGQPQHF
>TRBV5-6|TRBD1|.|15|TRBJ2-3
TGTGCCAGCAGCTCCGGGACAGGGGAAGCAGATACGCAGTATTTT
CASSSGTGEADTQYF
>TRBV5-6|.|few|15|TRBJ1-2
TGTGCCAGCAGCCCTTACGGGATGTCTGACTATGGCTACACCTTC
CASSPYGMSDYGYTF
>TRBV5-6|.|.|14|TRBJ1-1
TGTGCCAGCAGTTCCGACAGCATGAACACTGAAGCTTTCTTT
CASSSDSMNTEAFF
>TRBV4-2|.|.|16|TRBJ1-2
TGTGCCAGCAGCCAAGATTTAGCGGGAACCCCCTATGGCTACACCTTC
CASSQDLAGTPYGYTF
>TRBV27|.|.|15|TRBJ1-2
TGTGCCAGCAGTTTGTCGACAGGATCTAACTATGGCTACACCTTC
CASSLSTGSNYGYTF
>TRBV19|.|.|17|TRBJ1-1
TGTGCCAGTAGTATGGGGTGGAGGGGACCGAAGAACACTGAAGCTTTCTTT
CASSMGWRGPKNTEAFF
>TRBV3-1/TRBV3-2|TRBD2|.|13|TRBJ2-5
TGTGCCAGCAGCCAAGATCGCGGGGGGACCCAGTACTTC
CASSQDRGGTQYF
>TRBV6-1|.|.|14|TRBJ1-1
TGTGCCAGCAGTGATTCAATCCAGGGTACTGAAGCTTTCTTT
CASSDSIQGTEAFF
>TRBV7-2|.|.|14|TRBJ1-6
TGTGCCAGCAGCTTACCCCTGGGACAACCATCCCTCCACTTT
CASSLPLGQPSLHF
>TRBV19|TRBD2|.|15|TRBJ2-5
TGTGCCAGTAGTATAGTAGCGGGGCGGGGGAGTCCCCAGTACTTC
CASSIVAGRGSPQYF
>TRBV7-2|.|.|15|TRBJ2-7
TGTGCCAGCAGCTTACAACCTATGAGCTCCTACGAGCAGTACTTC
CASSLQPMSSYEQYF
>TRBV7-2|TRBD2|.|14|TRBJ2-5
TGTGCCAGCAGCCTAGCGGGGGGGCCGGAGACCCAGTACTTC
CASSLAGGPETQYF
>TRBV6-2/TRBV6-3|.|.|13|TRBJ2-3
TGTGCCAGCAGTTACGGGGCATCAGATACGCAGTATTTT
CASSYGASDTQYF
>TRBV12-5|TRBD2|once|15|TRBJ2-7
TGTGCTAGTGCCTTGCGCCGAACTGGGGGGGACGAGCAGTACTTC
CASALRRTGGDEQYF
>TRBV18|TRBD1|.|16|TRBJ2-5
TGTGCCAGCTCACCCAGACAGGGGGCGTACCAAGAGACCCAGTACTTC
CASSPRQGAYQETQYF
>TRBV7-9|TRBD2|.|14|TRBJ2-1
TGTGCCAGCCGGACTAGCGGGGGGGCCAATGAGCAGTTCTTC
CASRTSGGANEQFF
>TRBV7-2|.|.|13|TRBJ2-7
TGTGCCAGCAGCTTGCCGGGGGTTTACGAGCAGTACTTC
CASSLPGVYEQYF
>TRBV29-1|TRBD1|.|14|TRBJ1-2
TGCAGCGCCCGAGGGGACAGCCGAGAGGACGGCTACACCTTC
CSARGDSREDGYTF
>TRBV7-2|TRBD1|.|14|TRBJ2-5
TGTGCCAGCTGTCTAAGGACAGGGCTAGAGACCCAGTACTTC
CASCLRTGLETQYF
>TRBV7-2|.|few|14|TRBJ1-2
TGTGCCAGCAGCTTAGGCCGAAACTTCTATGGCTACACCTTC
CASSLGRNFYGYTF
>TRBV28|TRBD1|.|16|TRBJ1-5
TGTGCCAGCAGCTCCCCCAGACAGGGGGGGGATCAGCCCCAGCATTTT
CASSSPRQGGDQPQHF
>TRBV3-1/TRBV3-2|TRBD1|.|15|TRBJ2-3
TGTGCCAGCAGCCGCGGACAGGGACGGACAGATACGCAGTATTTT
CASSRGQGRTDTQYF